The source of this TCR beta chain is a study of control samples from healthy donors and cancer patients. The germline V gene encodes CDR1 MNHNS and CDR2 SASEGT. V was cut by 3 bases and J by 4 bases, with 9 bases left in between. This CDR3 is 13 amino acids long. Libraries were prepared by immunoSEQ multiplex PCR; TCRdb keeps only in-frame clonotypes and omits some of them. This table holds about 110,000 clones, approximately 90% found once. The chain is built from TRBV6-1 and TRBJ2-5; D ambiguous. This clonotype was sampled from a human donor in good health. The donor label of this sample is uncertain. Specimen: blood. The CDR3 protein is CASSDGTLETQYF. The CDR3 DNA is TGTGCCAGCAGTGATGGAACACTAGAGACCCAGTACTTC.